This T cell receptor (beta chain) is from a study of CD8 T cells in ankylosing spondylitis. The CDR3 is 14 residues long. Unmatched junction bases numbered 7, after V lost 2 bases and J lost 10 bases. The germline gives CDR1 MDHEN, CDR2 SYDVKM. Only a few counts were recorded for this clonotype. Its target is unknown. The authors made TCR beta libraries by quantitative 5'-RACE with molecular barcodes. MiXCR, applied by TCRdb to the 5' RACE reads, yields one record per CDR3 protein. The top ten hold 13% to 15% of the sample, which has approximately 140,000 distinct CDR3 sequences, under 45% seen once. Findings and limits, study-wide: Seemingly characteristic of ankylosing spondylitis blood was a TCR beta motif consisting of about 8 highly homologous variants.

The source is a male donor with ankylosing spondylitis. The rearrangement joins TRBV28 to TRBJ2-1; 8 bases align to TRBD2. The sequenced material came from synovial fluid, either unsorted or a sorted T cell fraction (not recorded which). The CDR3 DNA reads TGTGCCAGCAGTTTAGACGGGAGGGCCTACGAGCAGTTCTTC. Protein: CASSLDGRAYEQFF.